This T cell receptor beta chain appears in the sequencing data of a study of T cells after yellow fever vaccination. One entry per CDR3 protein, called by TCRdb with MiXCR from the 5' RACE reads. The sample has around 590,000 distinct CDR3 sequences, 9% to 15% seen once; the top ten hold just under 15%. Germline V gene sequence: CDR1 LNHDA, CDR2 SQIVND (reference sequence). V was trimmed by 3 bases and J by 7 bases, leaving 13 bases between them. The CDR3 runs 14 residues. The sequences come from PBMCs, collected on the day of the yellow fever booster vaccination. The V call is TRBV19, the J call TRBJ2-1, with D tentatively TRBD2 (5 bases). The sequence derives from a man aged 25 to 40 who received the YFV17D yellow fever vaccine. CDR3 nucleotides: TGTGCCAGTAGTATTGCCGGGAATGAAAATGAGCAGTTCTTC. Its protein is CASSIAGNENEQFF. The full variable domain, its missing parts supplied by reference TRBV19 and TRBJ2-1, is DGGITQSPKYLFRKEGQNVTLSCEQNLNHDAMYWYRQDPGQGLRLIYYSQIVNDFQKGDIAEGYSVSREKKESFPLTVTSAQKNPTAFYLCASSIAGNENEQFFGPGTRLTVL.